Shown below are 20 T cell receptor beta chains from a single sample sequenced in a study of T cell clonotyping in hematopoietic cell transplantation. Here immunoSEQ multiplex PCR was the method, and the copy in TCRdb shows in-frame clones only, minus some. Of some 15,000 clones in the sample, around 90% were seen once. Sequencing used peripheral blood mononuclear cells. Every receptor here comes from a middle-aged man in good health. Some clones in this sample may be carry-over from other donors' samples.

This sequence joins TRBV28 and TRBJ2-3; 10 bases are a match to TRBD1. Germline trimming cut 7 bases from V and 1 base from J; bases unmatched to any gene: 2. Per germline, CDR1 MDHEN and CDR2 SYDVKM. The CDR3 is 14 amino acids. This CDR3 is CASTGTGGTDTQYF. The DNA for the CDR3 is TGTGCCAGCACCGGGACAGGGGGCACAGATACGCAGTATTTT.

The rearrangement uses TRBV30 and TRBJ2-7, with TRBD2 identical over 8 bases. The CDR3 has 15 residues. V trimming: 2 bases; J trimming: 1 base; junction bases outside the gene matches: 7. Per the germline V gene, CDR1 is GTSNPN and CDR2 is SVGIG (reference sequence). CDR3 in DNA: TGTGCCTGGAGTTCCGCCGTAGCGGGGTCCTACGAGCAGTACTTC. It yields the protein CAWSSAVAGSYEQYF.

The CDR3 reads CASSDLGGGAYEQYF. The CDR3 DNA follows: TGTGCCAGTAGTGACCTCGGCGGGGGGGCCTACGAGCAGTACTTC. The rearrangement uses TRBV19 and TRBJ2-7, with 9 bases aligning to TRBD2. The CDR3 runs 15 residues. J lost 2 bases, V lost 5 bases, and 7 bases had no gene match. Germline-derived CDR1 and CDR2 are LNHDA and SQIVND (reference sequence).

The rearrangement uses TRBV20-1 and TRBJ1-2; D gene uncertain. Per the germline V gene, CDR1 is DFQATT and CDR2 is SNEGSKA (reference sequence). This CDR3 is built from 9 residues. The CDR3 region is CRVGDGYTF. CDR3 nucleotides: TGCAGGGTTGGCGATGGCTACACCTTC.

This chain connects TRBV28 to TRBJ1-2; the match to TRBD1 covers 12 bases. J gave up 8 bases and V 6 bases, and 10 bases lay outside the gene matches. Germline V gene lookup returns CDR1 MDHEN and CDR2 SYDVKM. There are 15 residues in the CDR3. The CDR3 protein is CASRSGTGGGKGYTF. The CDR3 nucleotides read TGTGCCAGCAGGTCCGGGACAGGGGGCGGGAAGGGCTACACCTTC.

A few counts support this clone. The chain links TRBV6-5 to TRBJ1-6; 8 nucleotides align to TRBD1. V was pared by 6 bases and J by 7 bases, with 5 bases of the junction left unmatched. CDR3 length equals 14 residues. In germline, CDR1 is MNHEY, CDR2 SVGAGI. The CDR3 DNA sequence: TGTGCCAGCAGCCTGGGGACAGGCAATTCACCCCTCCACTTT. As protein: CASSLGTGNSPLHF.

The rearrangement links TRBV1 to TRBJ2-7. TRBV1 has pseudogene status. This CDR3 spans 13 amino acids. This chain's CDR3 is CTSSQGLAYEQYF. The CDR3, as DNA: TGCACCAGCAGCCAAGGGTTGGCCTACGAGCAGTACTTC.

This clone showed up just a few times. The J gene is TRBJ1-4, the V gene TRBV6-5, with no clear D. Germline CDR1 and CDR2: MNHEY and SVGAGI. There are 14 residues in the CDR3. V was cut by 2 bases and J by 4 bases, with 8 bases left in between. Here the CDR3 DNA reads TGTGCCAGCAGTTACGGGCAGCATAATGAAAAACTGTTTTTT. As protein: CASSYGQHNEKLFF.

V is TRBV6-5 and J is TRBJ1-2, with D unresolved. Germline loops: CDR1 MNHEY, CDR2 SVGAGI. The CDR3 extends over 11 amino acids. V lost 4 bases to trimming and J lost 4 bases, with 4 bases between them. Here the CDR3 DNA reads TGTGCCAGCAGTTCCATCTATGGCTACACCTTC. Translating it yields CASSSIYGYTF.

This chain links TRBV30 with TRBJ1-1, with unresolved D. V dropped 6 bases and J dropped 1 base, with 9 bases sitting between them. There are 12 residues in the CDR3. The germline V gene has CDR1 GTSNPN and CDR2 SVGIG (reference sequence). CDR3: CACGPRNTEAFF. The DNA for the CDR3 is TGTGCCTGTGGACCCCGGAACACTGAAGCTTTCTTT.

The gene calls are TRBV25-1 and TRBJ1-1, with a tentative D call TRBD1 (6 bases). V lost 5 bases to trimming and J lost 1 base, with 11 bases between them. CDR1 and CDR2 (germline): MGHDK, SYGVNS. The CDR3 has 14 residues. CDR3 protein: CASSSTGRNTEAFF. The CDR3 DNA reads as TGTGCCAGCAGTTCAACAGGGAGGAACACTGAAGCTTTCTTT. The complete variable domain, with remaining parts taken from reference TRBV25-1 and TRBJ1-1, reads EADIYQTPRYLVIGTGKKITLECSQTMGHDKMYWYQQDPGMELHLIHYSYGVNSTEKGDLSSESTVSRIRTEHFPLTLESARPSHTSQYLCASSSTGRNTEAFFGQGTRLTVV.

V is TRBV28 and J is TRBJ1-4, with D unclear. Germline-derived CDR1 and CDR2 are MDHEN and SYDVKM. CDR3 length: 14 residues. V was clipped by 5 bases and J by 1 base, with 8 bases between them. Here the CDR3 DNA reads TGTGCCAGCAGTCCTCAAAGAACTAATGAAAAACTGTTTTTT. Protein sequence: CASSPQRTNEKLFF.

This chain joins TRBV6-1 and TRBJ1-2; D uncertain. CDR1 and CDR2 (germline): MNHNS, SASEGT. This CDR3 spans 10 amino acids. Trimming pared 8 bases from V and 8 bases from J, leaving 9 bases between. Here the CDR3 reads CASFWLGYTF. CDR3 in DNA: TGTGCCAGCTTCTGGCTCGGCTACACCTTC.

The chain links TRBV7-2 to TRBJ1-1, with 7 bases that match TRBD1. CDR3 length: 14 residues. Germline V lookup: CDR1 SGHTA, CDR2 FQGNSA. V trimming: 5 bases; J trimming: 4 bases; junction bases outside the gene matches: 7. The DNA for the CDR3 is TGTGCCAGCAGCGACACAGGGGTGGGCACTGAAGCTTTCTTT. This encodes CASSDTGVGTEAFF.

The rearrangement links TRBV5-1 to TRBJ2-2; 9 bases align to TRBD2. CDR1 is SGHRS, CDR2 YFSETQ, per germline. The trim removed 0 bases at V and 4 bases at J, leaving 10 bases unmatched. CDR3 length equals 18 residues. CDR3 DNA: TGCGCCAGCAGCTTGGCTGGTAGCGGGGGCCGGGGCACCGGGGAGCTGTTTTTT. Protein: CASSLAGSGGRGTGELFF.

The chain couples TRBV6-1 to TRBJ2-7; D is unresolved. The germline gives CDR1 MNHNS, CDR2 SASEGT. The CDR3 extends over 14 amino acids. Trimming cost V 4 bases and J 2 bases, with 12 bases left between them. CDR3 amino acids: CASSGETGPYEQYF. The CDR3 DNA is TGTGCCAGCAGTGGCGAGACTGGACCCTACGAGCAGTACTTC.

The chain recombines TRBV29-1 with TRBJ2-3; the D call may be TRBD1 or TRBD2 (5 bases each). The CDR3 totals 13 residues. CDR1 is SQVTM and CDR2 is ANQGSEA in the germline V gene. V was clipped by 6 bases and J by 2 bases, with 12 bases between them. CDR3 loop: CSVAGTITDTQYF. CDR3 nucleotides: TGCAGCGTAGCCGGGACCATCACAGATACGCAGTATTTT.

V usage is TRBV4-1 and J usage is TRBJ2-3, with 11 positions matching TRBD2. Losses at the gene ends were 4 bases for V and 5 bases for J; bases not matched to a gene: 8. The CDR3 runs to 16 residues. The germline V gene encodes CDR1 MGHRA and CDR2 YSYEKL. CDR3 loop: CASSRMVAGGQDTQYF. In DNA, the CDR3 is TGCGCCAGCAGCCGGATGGTAGCGGGGGGGCAAGATACGCAGTATTTT.

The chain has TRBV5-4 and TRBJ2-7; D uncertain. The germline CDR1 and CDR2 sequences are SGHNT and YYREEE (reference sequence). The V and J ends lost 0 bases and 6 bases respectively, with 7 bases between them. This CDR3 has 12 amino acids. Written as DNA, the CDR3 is TGTGCCAGCAGCTTGGGACGGACCGAGCAGTACTTC. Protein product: CASSLGRTEQYF.

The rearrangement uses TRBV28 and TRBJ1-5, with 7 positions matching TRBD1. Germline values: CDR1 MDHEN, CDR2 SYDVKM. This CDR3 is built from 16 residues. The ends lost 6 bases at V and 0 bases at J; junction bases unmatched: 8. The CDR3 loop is CASSRGQRGSNQPQHF. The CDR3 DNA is TGTGCCAGCAGCCGGGGACAGCGAGGTAGCAATCAGCCCCAGCATTTT.